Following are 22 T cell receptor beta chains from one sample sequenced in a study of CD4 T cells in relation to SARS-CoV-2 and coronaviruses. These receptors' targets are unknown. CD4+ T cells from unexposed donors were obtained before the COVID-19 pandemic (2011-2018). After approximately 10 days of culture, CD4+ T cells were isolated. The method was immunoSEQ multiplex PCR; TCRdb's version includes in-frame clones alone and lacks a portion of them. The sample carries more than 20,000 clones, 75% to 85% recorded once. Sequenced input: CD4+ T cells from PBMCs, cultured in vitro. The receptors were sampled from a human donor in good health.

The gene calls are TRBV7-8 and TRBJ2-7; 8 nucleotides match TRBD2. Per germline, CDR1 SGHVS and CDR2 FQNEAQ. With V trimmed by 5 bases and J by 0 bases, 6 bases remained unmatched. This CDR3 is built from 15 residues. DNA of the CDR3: TGTGCCAGCAGCCCACTAGCGGTAAGCTCCTACGAGCAGTACTTC. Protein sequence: CASSPLAVSSYEQYF.

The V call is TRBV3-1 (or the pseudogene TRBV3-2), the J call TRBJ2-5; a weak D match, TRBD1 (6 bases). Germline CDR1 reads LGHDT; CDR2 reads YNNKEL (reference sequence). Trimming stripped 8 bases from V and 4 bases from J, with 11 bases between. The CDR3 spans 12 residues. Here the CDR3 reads CASGRGGETQYF. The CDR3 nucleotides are TGTGCCAGCGGAAGAGGGGGAGAGACCCAGTACTTC.

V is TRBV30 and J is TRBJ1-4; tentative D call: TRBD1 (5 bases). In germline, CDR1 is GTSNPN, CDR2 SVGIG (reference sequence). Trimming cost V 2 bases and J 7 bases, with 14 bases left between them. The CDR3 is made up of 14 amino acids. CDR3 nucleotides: TGTGCCTGGAGTAAGGCAGCTAGGGGTGAAAAACTGTTTTTT. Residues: CAWSKAARGEKLFF. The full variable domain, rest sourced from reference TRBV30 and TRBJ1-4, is SQTIHQWPATLVQPVGSPLSLECTVEGTSNPNLYWYRQAAGRGLQLLFYSVGIGQISSEVPQNLSASRPQDRQFILSSKKLLLSDSGFYLCAWSKAARGEKLFFGSGTQLSVL.

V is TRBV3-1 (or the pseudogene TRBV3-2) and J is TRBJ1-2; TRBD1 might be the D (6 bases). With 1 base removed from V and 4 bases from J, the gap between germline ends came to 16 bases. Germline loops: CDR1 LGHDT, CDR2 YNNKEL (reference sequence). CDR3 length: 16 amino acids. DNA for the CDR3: TGTGCCAGCAGCCAAGTCGGGGCGGGGGGCGTCTATGGCTACACCTTC. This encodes CASSQVGAGGVYGYTF.

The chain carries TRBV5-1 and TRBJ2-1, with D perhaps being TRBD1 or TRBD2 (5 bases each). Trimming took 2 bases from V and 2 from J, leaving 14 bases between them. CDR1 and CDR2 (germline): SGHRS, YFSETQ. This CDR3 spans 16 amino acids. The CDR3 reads CASSLPGWDAYNEQFF. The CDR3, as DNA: TGCGCCAGCAGCTTACCTGGCTGGGACGCCTACAATGAGCAGTTCTTC.

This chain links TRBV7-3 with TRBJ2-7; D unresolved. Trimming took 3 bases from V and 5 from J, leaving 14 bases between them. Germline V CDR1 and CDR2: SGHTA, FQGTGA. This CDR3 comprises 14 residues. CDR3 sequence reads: CASSFGADTHEQYF. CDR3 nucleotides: TGTGCCAGCAGCTTCGGAGCCGATACCCACGAGCAGTACTTC.

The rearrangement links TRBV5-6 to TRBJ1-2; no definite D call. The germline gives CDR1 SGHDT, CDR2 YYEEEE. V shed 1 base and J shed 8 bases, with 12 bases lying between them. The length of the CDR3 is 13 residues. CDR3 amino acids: CASSLLGSGGYTF. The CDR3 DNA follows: TGTGCCAGCAGCTTGCTCGGGTCTGGAGGCTACACCTTC. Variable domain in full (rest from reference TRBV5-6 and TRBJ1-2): DAGVTQSPTHLIKTRGQQVTLRCSPKSGHDTVSWYQQALGQGPQFIFQYYEEEERQRGNFPDRFSGHQFPNYSSELNVNALLLGDSALYLCASSLLGSGGYTFGSGTRLTVV.

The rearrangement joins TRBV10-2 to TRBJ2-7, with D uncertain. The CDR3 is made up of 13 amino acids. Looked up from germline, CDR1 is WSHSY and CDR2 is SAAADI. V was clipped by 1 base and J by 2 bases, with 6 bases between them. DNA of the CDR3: TGCGCCAGCAGTGAGTGGGGTGCCTACGAGCAGTACTTC. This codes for CASSEWGAYEQYF.

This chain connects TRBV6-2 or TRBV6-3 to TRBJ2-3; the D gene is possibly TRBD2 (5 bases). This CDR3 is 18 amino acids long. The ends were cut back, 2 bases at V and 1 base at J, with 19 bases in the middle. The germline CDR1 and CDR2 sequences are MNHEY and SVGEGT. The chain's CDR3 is CASSYTRGRQRRTDTQYF. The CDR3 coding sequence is TGTGCCAGCAGTTACACCCGTGGACGGCAGCGGCGCACAGATACGCAGTATTTT.

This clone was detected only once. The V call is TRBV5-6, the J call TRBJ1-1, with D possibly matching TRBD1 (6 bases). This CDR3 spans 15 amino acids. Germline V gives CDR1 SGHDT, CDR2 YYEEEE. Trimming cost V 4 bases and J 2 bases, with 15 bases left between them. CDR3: CASSRDAGHNTEAFF. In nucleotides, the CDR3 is TGTGCCAGCAGCCGCGATGCGGGACACAACACTGAAGCTTTCTTT.

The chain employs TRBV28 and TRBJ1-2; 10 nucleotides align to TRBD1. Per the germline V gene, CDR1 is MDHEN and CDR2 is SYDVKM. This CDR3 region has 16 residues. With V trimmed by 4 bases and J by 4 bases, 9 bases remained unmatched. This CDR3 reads CASSSGTGAFIYGYTF. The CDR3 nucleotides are TGTGCCAGCAGTTCCGGGACAGGGGCCTTCATCTATGGCTACACCTTC.

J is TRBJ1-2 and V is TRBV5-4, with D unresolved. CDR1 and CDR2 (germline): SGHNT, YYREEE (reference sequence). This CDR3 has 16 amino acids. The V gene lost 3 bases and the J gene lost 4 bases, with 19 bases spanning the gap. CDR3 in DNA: TGTGCCAGCAGCTCCGCGTCTGTGGGTAGTACCTATGGCTACACCTTC. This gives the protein CASSSASVGSTYGYTF.

CDR3 loop: CASSPSGTHLRVYNEQFF. Written as DNA, the CDR3 is TGTGCCAGCTCACCCTCGGGCACACATCTACGGGTATACAATGAGCAGTTCTTC. This rearrangement joins TRBV18 to TRBJ2-1, with D uncertain. Per germline, CDR1 KGHSH and CDR2 LQKENI. The germline V and J ends were trimmed by 3 bases and 4 bases, with 22 bases remaining between them. The CDR3 is made up of 18 amino acids.

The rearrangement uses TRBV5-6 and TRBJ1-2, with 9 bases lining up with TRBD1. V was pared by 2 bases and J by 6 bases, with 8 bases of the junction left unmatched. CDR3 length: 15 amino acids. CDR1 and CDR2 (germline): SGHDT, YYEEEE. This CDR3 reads CASSFGTGRAHGYTF. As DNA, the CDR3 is TGTGCCAGCAGCTTCGGGACAGGGAGAGCCCATGGCTACACCTTC.

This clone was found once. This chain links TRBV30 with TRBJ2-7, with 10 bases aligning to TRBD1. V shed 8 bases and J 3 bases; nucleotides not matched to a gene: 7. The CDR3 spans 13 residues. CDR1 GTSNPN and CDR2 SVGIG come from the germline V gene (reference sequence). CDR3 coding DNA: TGTGCCAGCCTCCGGGACAGGGGCTACGAGCAGTACTTC. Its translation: CASLRDRGYEQYF.

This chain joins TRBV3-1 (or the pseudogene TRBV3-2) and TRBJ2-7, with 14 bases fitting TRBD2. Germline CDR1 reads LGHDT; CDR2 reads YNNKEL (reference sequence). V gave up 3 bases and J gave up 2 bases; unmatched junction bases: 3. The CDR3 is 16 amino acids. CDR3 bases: TGTGCCAGCAGCCAGGGACTAGCGGGAGAGACCTACGAGCAGTACTTC. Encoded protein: CASSQGLAGETYEQYF.

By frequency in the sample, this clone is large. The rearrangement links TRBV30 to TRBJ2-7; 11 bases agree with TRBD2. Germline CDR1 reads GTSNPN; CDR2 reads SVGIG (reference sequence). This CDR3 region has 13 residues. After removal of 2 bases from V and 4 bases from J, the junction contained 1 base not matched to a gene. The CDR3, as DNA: TGTGCCTGGAGTCTAGCGGGGGGATACGAGCAGTACTTC. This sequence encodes CAWSLAGGYEQYF.

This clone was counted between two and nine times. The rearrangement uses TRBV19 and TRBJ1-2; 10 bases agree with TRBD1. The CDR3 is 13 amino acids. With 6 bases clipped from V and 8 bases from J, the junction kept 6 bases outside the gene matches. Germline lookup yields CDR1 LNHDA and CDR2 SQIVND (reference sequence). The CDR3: CASRTGGAQGYTF. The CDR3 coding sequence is TGTGCCAGTAGGACAGGGGGCGCGCAGGGCTACACCTTC. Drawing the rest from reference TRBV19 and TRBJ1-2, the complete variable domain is DGGITQSPKYLFRKEGQNVTLSCEQNLNHDAMYWYRQDPGQGLRLIYYSQIVNDFQKGDIAEGYSVSREKKESFPLTVTSAQKNPTAFYLCASRTGGAQGYTFGSGTRLTVV.

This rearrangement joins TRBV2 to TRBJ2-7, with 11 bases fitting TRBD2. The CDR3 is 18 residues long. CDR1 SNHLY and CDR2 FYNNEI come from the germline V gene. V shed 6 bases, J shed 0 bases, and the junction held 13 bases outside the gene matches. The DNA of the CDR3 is TGTGCCAGCAGACAAACCCCCCTTACTAGCGGGAGCTCCTACGAGCAGTACTTC. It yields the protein CASRQTPLTSGSSYEQYF.

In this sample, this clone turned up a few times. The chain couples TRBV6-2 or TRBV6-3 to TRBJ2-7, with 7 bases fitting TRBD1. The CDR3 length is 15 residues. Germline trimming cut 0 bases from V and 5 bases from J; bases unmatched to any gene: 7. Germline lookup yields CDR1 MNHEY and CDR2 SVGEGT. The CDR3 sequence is CASSYSNRGNHEQYF. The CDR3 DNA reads TGTGCCAGCAGTTACTCAAACAGGGGTAACCACGAGCAGTACTTC.

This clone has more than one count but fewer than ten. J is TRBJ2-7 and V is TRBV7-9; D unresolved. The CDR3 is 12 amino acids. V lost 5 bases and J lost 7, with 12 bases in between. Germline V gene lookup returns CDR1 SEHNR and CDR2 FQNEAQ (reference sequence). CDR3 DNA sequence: TGTGCCAGCAGCCAAACCATAGGAGAGCAGTACTTC. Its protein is CASSQTIGEQYF.

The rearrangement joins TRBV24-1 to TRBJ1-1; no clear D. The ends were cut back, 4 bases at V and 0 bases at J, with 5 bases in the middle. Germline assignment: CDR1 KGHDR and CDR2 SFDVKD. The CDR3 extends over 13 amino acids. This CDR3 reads CATSDPLNTEAFF. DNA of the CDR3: TGTGCCACCAGTGACCCTCTGAACACTGAAGCTTTCTTT.